The 23 T cell receptor beta chains below were found in one sample sequenced in a study of T cell responses to AZD1222 COVID-19 vaccine. TCRdb's copy holds only in-frame clones and misses some; the assay was immunoSEQ multiplex PCR. The sample includes 150,000 to 200,000 clones, 90% to 95% seen only once; the top ten take 1.5% to 2%. The sequencing here drew on peripheral blood, taken 28 days after the second AZD1222 dose. The receptor set was obtained from an adult who received the AZD1222 COVID-19 vaccine.

The chain employs TRBV5-1 and TRBJ1-1; tentative D call: TRBD1 (6 bases). Per germline, CDR1 SGHRS and CDR2 YFSETQ. Trimming took 0 bases from V and 4 from J, leaving 19 bases between them. The CDR3 sequence is 17 residues long. The CDR3 sequence is CASSLDPGATVRTEAFF. In nucleotides, the CDR3 is TGCGCCAGCAGCTTGGATCCAGGGGCAACTGTACGCACTGAAGCTTTCTTT.

The chain carries TRBV7-2 and TRBJ2-7; possibly TRBD1 or TRBD2 for D (5 bases each). V shed 1 base and J shed 6 bases, with 16 bases lying between them. Germline V lookup: CDR1 SGHTA, CDR2 FQGNSA. This CDR3 is built from 15 residues. The CDR3 bases are TGTGCCAGCAGCTTAGTGGGACCTATGGGAACCGAGCAGTACTTC. This gives the protein CASSLVGPMGTEQYF.

The chain combines TRBV10-2 with TRBJ1-2; 9 nucleotides agree with TRBD1. The CDR3 consists of 13 residues. J lost 6 bases, V lost 7 bases, and 6 bases had no gene match. Germline V CDR1 and CDR2: WSHSY, SAAADI. The CDR3 is CASKSGQGHGYTF. The CDR3 DNA sequence: TGCGCCAGCAAATCGGGACAGGGTCATGGCTACACCTTC.

This rearrangement joins TRBV5-6 to TRBJ1-2, with TRBD1 matching over 7 bases. The CDR3 contains 16 residues. The germline V gene has CDR1 SGHDT and CDR2 YYEEEE. The V and J ends lost 3 bases and 0 bases, in that order; junction bases with no gene match: 8. Here the CDR3 DNA reads TGTGCCAGCAGCTCCGGACAGGCCAGCACTAACTATGGCTACACCTTC. This sequence encodes CASSSGQASTNYGYTF.

The chain recombines TRBV15 with TRBJ1-6, with TRBD1 matching 9 bases. The length of the CDR3 is 14 residues. Trimming removed 3 bases from V and 9 bases from J; junction bases left unmatched: 3. Germline V gene lookup returns CDR1 LNHNV and CDR2 YYDKDF (reference sequence). The CDR3 sequence is CATSRETGGSPLHF. For the CDR3, the DNA is TGTGCCACCAGCAGGGAGACAGGGGGTTCACCCCTCCACTTT.

CDR3 DNA: TGTGCCAGCTCACCAATGGCAGGGCAGAGATCGAACACTGAAGCTTTCTTT. As protein: CASSPMAGQRSNTEAFF. The chain has TRBV18 and TRBJ1-1; D is possibly TRBD1 (5 bases). CDR3 size: 17 residues. The V end was cut by 2 bases, the J end by 1 base, with 17 bases between. The V gene's germline CDR1 is KGHSH and CDR2 LQKENI.

The V gene is TRBV6-1, the J gene TRBJ2-7, with unresolved D. V was shortened by 1 base and J by 2 bases, with 9 bases between the two germline ends. The CDR3 is 14 amino acids. CDR1 is MNHNS, CDR2 SASEGT, per germline. The chain's CDR3 is CASSEVSLTYEQYF. DNA of the CDR3: TGTGCCAGCAGTGAAGTTTCGCTGACCTACGAGCAGTACTTC.

The chain employs TRBV7-2 and TRBJ2-7, with D tentatively TRBD2 (5 bases). Germline CDR1 and CDR2: SGHTA and FQGNSA. Trimming took 5 bases from V and 3 from J, leaving 14 bases between them. CDR3 length: 14 amino acids. In DNA, the CDR3 is TGTGCCAGCAGCCTTCTGGCGGGTAACTACGAGCAGTACTTC. This encodes CASSLLAGNYEQYF.

In this sample, this clone turned up once. J is TRBJ1-5 and V is TRBV7-2, with 10 bases aligning to TRBD1. From germline, CDR1 is SGHTA and CDR2 FQGNSA. This CDR3 is 16 amino acids long. The V and J ends lost 2 bases and 2 bases, in that order; junction bases with no gene match: 3. The CDR3 reads CASSLLGTGGNQPQHF. In DNA form, the CDR3 reads TGTGCCAGCAGCTTATTAGGGACAGGGGGCAATCAGCCCCAGCATTTT.

The gene calls are TRBV5-6 and TRBJ2-7; D is perhaps TRBD2 (7 bases). The germline V gene has CDR1 SGHDT and CDR2 YYEEEE. With 1 base removed from V and 3 bases from J, the gap between germline ends came to 14 bases. The CDR3 sequence is 15 residues long. The CDR3 sequence: CASSLWPGEGYEQYF. The CDR3, as DNA: TGTGCCAGCAGCTTGTGGCCAGGGGAGGGCTACGAGCAGTACTTC. Complete variable domain (other parts from reference TRBV5-6 and TRBJ2-7): DAGVTQSPTHLIKTRGQQVTLRCSPKSGHDTVSWYQQALGQGPQFIFQYYEEEERQRGNFPDRFSGHQFPNYSSELNVNALLLGDSALYLCASSLWPGEGYEQYFGPGTRLTVT.

V usage is TRBV15 and J usage is TRBJ2-1; the D call may be TRBD1 or TRBD2 (6 bases each). With 4 bases removed from V and 9 bases from J, the gap between germline ends came to 19 bases. The CDR3 is 15 amino acids. Per the germline V gene, CDR1 is LNHNV and CDR2 is YYDKDF (reference sequence). The CDR3 here is CATSKGDGGYREQFF. The DNA for the CDR3 is TGTGCCACCAGCAAGGGGGATGGGGGGTATCGTGAGCAGTTCTTC. The full variable domain, rest sourced from reference TRBV15 and TRBJ2-1, is DAMVIQNPRYQVTQFGKPVTLSCSQTLNHNVMYWYQQKSSQAPKLLFHYYDKDFNNEADTPDNFQSRRPNTSFCFLDIRSPGLGDTAMYLCATSKGDGGYREQFFGPGTRLTVL.

The chain recombines TRBV6-6 with TRBJ1-1; D is perhaps TRBD1 (6 bases). Germline CDR1 is MNHNY and CDR2 is SVGAGI (reference sequence). Trimming left V 4 bases short and J 0 bases short, with 12 bases between. This CDR3 comprises 15 residues. CDR3 nucleotides: TGTGCCAGCAGTTCCTTCGGACAGATGAACACTGAAGCTTTCTTT. Its protein product is CASSSFGQMNTEAFF.

The chain links TRBV4-1 to TRBJ1-3; D unresolved. The CDR3 has 12 residues. Germline CDR1 and CDR2: MGHRA and YSYEKL. Trimming cost V 2 bases and J 1 base, with 0 bases left between them. CDR3 loop: CASSQSGNTIYF. In DNA, the CDR3 is TGCGCCAGCAGCCAATCTGGAAACACCATATATTTT.

V is TRBV7-2 and J is TRBJ1-6; a weak D match, TRBD1 (6 bases). Trimming removed 6 bases at V and 10 bases at J, with 25 bases between. The CDR3 has 17 amino acids. In germline, CDR1 is SGHTA, CDR2 FQGNSA. The CDR3 loop reads CASSIASGVLRGSPLHF. CDR3 bases: TGTGCCAGCAGTATAGCGTCAGGGGTTCTACGAGGGTCACCCCTCCACTTT.

V usage is TRBV19 and J usage is TRBJ2-3, with D possibly matching TRBD2 (5 bases). CDR3 length: 14 residues. CDR1 and CDR2 (germline): LNHDA, SQIVND (reference sequence). The germline V and J ends were trimmed by 3 bases and 1 base, with 8 bases remaining between them. DNA of the CDR3: TGTGCCAGTAGTATGCTAGCAGGCACAGATACGCAGTATTTT. Translating gives CASSMLAGTDTQYF.

CDR3 bases: TGCAGCGTTGAACTAGAAAGCTACGAGCAGTACTTC. Translating gives CSVELESYEQYF. The chain is built from TRBV29-1 and TRBJ2-7; no reliable D call. V gave up 2 bases and J gave up 3 bases, with 8 bases separating them. In germline, CDR1 is SQVTM, CDR2 ANQGSEA. This CDR3 has 12 amino acids.

This rearrangement joins TRBV6-6 to TRBJ1-2; no reliable D call. Per the germline V gene, CDR1 is MNHNY and CDR2 is SVGAGI (reference sequence). This CDR3 has 13 amino acids. The V end was cut by 7 bases, the J end by 5 bases, with 14 bases between. The CDR3 reads CASTSQPRYGYTF. CDR3 DNA sequence: TGTGCCAGCACTTCTCAGCCTCGGTATGGCTACACCTTC.

This clone was detected only a few times. The chain recombines TRBV4-1 with TRBJ1-2, with D uncertain. There are 14 residues in the CDR3. Germline CDR1 and CDR2: MGHRA and YSYEKL. Trimming pared 5 bases from V and 3 bases from J, leaving 13 bases between. In nucleotides, the CDR3 is TGCGCCAGCAGCTCTTACGGCATCCACTATGGCTACACCTTC. As protein: CASSSYGIHYGYTF.

This clone was picked up one time. The genes are TRBV10-3 and TRBJ2-7; D gene uncertain. The CDR3 is 13 amino acids. Germline V gene data show CDR1 as ENHRY and CDR2 as SYGVKD. The V and J ends lost 6 bases and 7 bases respectively, with 16 bases between them. This chain's CDR3 is CAIRGSEGWEQYF. The CDR3 DNA reads TGTGCCATCAGAGGTTCCGAAGGGTGGGAGCAGTACTTC.

The chain is built from TRBV11-3 and TRBJ2-1; D ambiguous. V was cut by 4 bases and J by 2 bases, with 12 bases left in between. CDR1 and CDR2 (germline): SGHNT, YENEEA. CDR3 length: 15 residues. CDR3 sequence (DNA): TGTGCCAGCAGCTCAGACGGCCCGGCCTACAATGAGCAGTTCTTC. Translation gives CASSSDGPAYNEQFF.

This sequence joins TRBV4-1 and TRBJ1-2; 8 bases match TRBD1. Trimming cost V 5 bases and J 7 bases; bases outside gene matches: 12. Germline V gene lookup returns CDR1 MGHRA and CDR2 YSYEKL. The CDR3 totals 15 residues. The CDR3 nucleotides are TGCGCCAGCAGCAAGGAAGACAGGGGCCGGTCTGGCTACACCTTC. Its protein is CASSKEDRGRSGYTF.

About this clone itself: Other DNA variants within this sample encode the same CDR3. This chain uses TRBV6-1 with TRBJ1-5, with a tentative D call TRBD1 (5 bases). V lost 2 bases, J lost 1 base, and 9 bases lay in between. The CDR3 has 15 residues. Germline V gene sequence: CDR1 MNHNS, CDR2 SASEGT. CDR3 sequence: CASSEWGGSNQPQHF. CDR3 coding DNA: TGTGCCAGCAGTGAATGGGGCGGAAGCAATCAGCCCCAGCATTTT.

J is TRBJ1-5 and V is TRBV19; D perhaps matches TRBD1 (5 bases). This CDR3 spans 13 amino acids. V was pared by 6 bases and J by 16 bases, with 22 bases between. Germline lookup yields CDR1 LNHDA and CDR2 SQIVND (reference sequence). The DNA of the CDR3 is TGTGCCAGTAGCAGAGATGCAGGGCGTTCTGCCCATTTT. Its protein product is CASSRDAGRSAHF.